This TCR beta chain stems from a study of PD-1 blockade in classical Hodgkin lymphoma. General study results and limits: Why repertoires differed is undefined; disease activity or prior therapy possibly contributed. Baseline TCR diversity was reportedly lower in newly diagnosed patients than healthy donors.

The assay was immunoSEQ multiplex PCR, and TCRdb's table has in-frame clones only and misses some. The repertoire consists of 45,000 or so clones, with approximately 90% occurring once and the leading ten covering 4% to 6%. The time point is: newly diagnosed, previously untreated cHL patient sample. Serving as comparison were PBMCs from newly diagnosed, untreated classical Hodgkin lymphoma, which were sequenced alongside the relapsed/refractory trial patients. Note on this clone: Its antigen is unidentified.

The clonotype originates from a human donor with classical Hodgkin lymphoma. Sequencing was performed on peripheral blood mononuclear cells (PBMCs).

In DNA form, the CDR3 reads TGTGCCTGGAGTGGGACAGGGGACTATGGCTACACCTTC. Its translation is CAWSGTGDYGYTF. This sequence joins TRBV30 and TRBJ1-2, with 9 positions matching TRBD1. CDR3 length: 13 residues. Germline CDR1 GTSNPN, CDR2 SVGIG (reference sequence). Trimming cost V 1 base and J 3 bases; bases outside gene matches: 0.